This TCR beta chain was sequenced for a study of cytomegalovirus exposure and HLA in healthy donors listed by TCRdb under 2017. Turning to the overall study: In an earlier analysis of 587 of the donors, about 260 Gb of sequence data and some 120 million unique TCR beta sequences from some 170 million T cells were reported. Roughly 300 gigabases of sequencing data and 70 million to 100 million unique TCR sequences were included in an early release covering about 600 HLA-typed donors. Of the roughly 400 genotyped donors, 70% to 90% were placed in the genetic ancestry cluster associated with self-reported Caucasian donors. The aim of the study was to test whether cataloging public T cell receptors could identify signatures of past pathogen exposure. Using immunosequencing, the study profiled T cell repertoires from about 610 subjects and related those repertoires to cytomegalovirus serostatus. Along with the roughly 610-subject first cohort, a separate validation cohort of over a hundred different subjects was used. The study combined high-throughput TCR immunosequencing, statistical association of individual TCRs with disease status, and machine learning to predict cytomegalovirus infection status. A later analysis re-analyzed previously published TCR beta repertoires from roughly 600 donors and added high-resolution HLA genotyping to study TCR occurrence patterns. Rather than drawing on any new phenotypic data, the later analysis identified candidate immune exposures from TCR beta sequences and the way those sequences occurred across donors. In an earlier analysis of several hundred of the donors, high-throughput TCR beta sequencing was used to judge whether each TCR beta V gene segment behaved as functional or pseudogenic. Donor age, sex, ethnicity and CMV serostatus were collected together with the repertoire data. Genome-wide SNP genotypes for about three fifths of the 666 donors were used in a later genetic analysis, which treated that subset as a discovery cohort. All discovery cohort repertoires had been generated using a single sequencing platform. HLA typing covered class I and class II loci at four-digit resolution. The number of donors typed differed by locus, with about 629-630 for A, B, C, DRB1 and DQB1, about 500 for DQA1, 600 to 610 for DPA1, and 450 to 480 for DPB1. Roughly five DR-DQ haplotypes were handled as single units for association and clustering because linkage in the cohort was strong. On average, roughly 250,000 unique TCR beta nucleotide sequences were sequenced per donor among a few hundred genotyped donors of the cohort, with roughly 18% of those sequences being non-productive.

General findings and caveats noted by the study authors: In an earlier analysis of some 640 of the donors, most TCR beta V segments were observed in productive rearrangements about 87% or about 30% of the time, broadly matching IMGT annotations. While some public TCRs were present in many individuals, most TCR sequences turned up only very rarely across donors. Some IMGT-functional V segments, including TRBV6-2 and TRBV6-3, could not be told apart with the 87-base-pair reads, so those segments were excluded. In vitro tests confirmed that three of the cytomegalovirus-associated TCR beta chains recognize cytomegalovirus antigens. The classifier was reported to diagnose cytomegalovirus status with high specificity and sensitivity in both the original cohort and the validation cohort. Linkage disequilibrium might explain the correlated functional status among segregating V segments, but an unknown experimental factor could not be excluded. Several of the top co-occurrence clusters appeared to be linked to parvovirus B19, influenza, CMV and Epstein-Barr virus, according to a later analysis. A later analysis associated some 17,000 TCR beta sequences with specific HLA alleles at a false discovery rate of 0.05. In a later analysis, HLA-associated TCR beta chains showed more clonal expansion and lower generation probabilities than non-associated chains that were equally common. A group of highly shared sequence variants was considered likely to be a technical artifact of the sequencing pipeline. When HLA alleles, especially DR and DQ, strongly co-occurred, TCR associations were difficult to assign to individual alleles. CMV serostatus was the only immune exposure information available for the cohort. A further reported finding was that TCR beta sequences accurately predicted the HLA-A and HLA-B alleles for most subjects in the first cohort. Most CMV-associated TCR beta chains appeared to be HLA-restricted in a later analysis, and the HLA associations seemed to be driven largely by CMV exposure. Presence/absence analyses assumed roughly uniform sequencing depth across donors, an assumption that may not hold. A later genetic analysis reported fewer N-insertions in productive TCRs among donors in an Asian-associated ancestry cluster than the roughly 690-donor mean. According to the authors, the approach could potentially be generalized to other disease states and immunological phenotypes. HLA typing was unavailable for some donors at each locus, so association tests used only the typed subset. The study listed 150 to 200 TCR beta chains as associated with cytomegalovirus. In this cohort, only TCR beta chains were sequenced, and detectable features were limited by the absence of alpha or paired-chain data. V-gene and J-gene trimming of TCR beta chains was associated with a missense DCLRE1C variant in a later genetic analysis, and the association was replicated in an independent cohort. A later analysis found that TCR association rates varied across HLA loci, with DRB1 alleles showing the most associated TCRs and HLA-C alleles the fewest. Because counts were too low, roughly 18 rarely observed V segments, including chromosome 9 orphons, were left out of the earlier analysis of 587 of the donors.

From a lookup of the germline V gene (reference sequence), CDR1 and CDR2 are SEHNR and FQNEAQ. V and J lose 5 bases and 6 bases, and a span of 16 bases separates them. The CDR3 covers 14 residues, taking in both the cysteine and the phenylalanine. Just the 42-base CDR3 DNA is kept, in frame starting at base 1. In this sample, this clone turned up a few times. It has no known antigen specificity. Nothing much larger sits one base from this clone, and base qualities are not available. The cohort comprised hundreds of healthy bone marrow donors. At the time of sampling, every cohort member was nominally healthy, though immune exposures that went unrecorded were likely present. The donor tested CMV seropositive and was one of the 289 seropositive cohort members. A peripheral blood sample was provided by each donor, and peripheral blood mononuclear cells were used for TCR beta sequencing. The Qiagen DNeasy Blood Extraction Kit was used to extract genomic DNA from the blood cell samples.

Library preparation employed the immunoSEQ multiplex PCR assay. For the multiplex PCR, a mixture combining 60 forward primers for TCR Vbeta segments and 13 reverse primers for TCR Jbeta segments was used. The CDR3 region of rearranged TCR beta genes was amplified from genomic DNA with a multiplex PCR assay. On the Illumina HiSeq System, the amplified TCR beta libraries were sequenced as 87-base-pair reads. In the original analysis: Across the 500 to 850 repertoires, a later analysis counted some 80 million unique TCR beta chains, some 11 million of which were shared by at least two donors. To remove PCR and sequencing errors, raw reads were error-corrected and collapsed into unique sequences using a nearest-neighbor algorithm that merged closely related sequences. V, D and J gene segments were assigned by aligning CDR3 sequences to IMGT reference sequences. For a sequence to be retained, a match of at least six nucleotides to both a V gene segment and a J gene segment was required. Rearrangements were called productive when the CDR3 lacked stop codons and stayed in frame with V and J; all others were non-productive. Following IMGT convention, CDR3 was defined as the stretch from the second conserved V-encoded cysteine to the conserved J-encoded phenylalanine. In an earlier analysis of roughly 610 of the donors, sequences lacking an unambiguous match to a single V gene segment were excluded. An earlier analysis of about 590 of the donors classified V segments as functional when productive rearrangements were above 56.7% and as segregating when the standard deviation between donors was above 5%. A statistical classification framework was built to diagnose cytomegalovirus status from the catalog of TCR beta chain sequences. A later analysis assigned V and J genes by comparing TCR nucleotide sequences with IMGT/GENE-DB human TR gene sequences. In a later analysis, CDR3 sequences and most-parsimonious VDJ recombination scenarios were assigned using the TCRdist pipeline. In a later analysis, each TCR beta chain was defined by its CDR3 amino acid sequence together with its V-gene family, and reads lacking a unique V-gene family were excluded. In a later analysis, nearly 600 highly shared, low-generation-probability nucleotide sequences were removed to address suspected cross-contamination and a sequencing artifact. In a later analysis, a clonal expansion index for each public chain was calculated from normalized within-repertoire ranks of inferred template counts. A later analysis computed generation probabilities with a VDJ recombination model fitted to out-of-frame rearrangements, and checked the results against IGoR. In a later analysis, hypergeometric tests were used to score TCR-TCR, TCR-HLA and TCR-CMV co-occurrence, with a repertoire-size bias correction applied to TCR pairs. A later analysis estimated false discovery rates by permuting HLA or CMV assignments 20 times. In a later analysis, co-occurring TCRs were grouped using DBSCAN, and TCRdist sequence similarity was added for clustering within HLA-allele-positive subsets. Repertoires with fewer than 30,000 or more than 120,000 public chains were left out of co-occurrence clustering, as were four to six repertoires with anomalous nucleotide sharing. Entries here come from immuneACCESS through TCRdb and include only in-frame sequences with V and J called. Some clones fail to appear in such tables; in the studies checked, an unresolved V gene covers under half of the shortfall, and the cause of the remainder is unknown. The DNA gave D and trimming, while V, J and clone size come from that table. Recorded for this sample are 90,000 to 130,000 clones; around four fifths of them occurred a single time. 5.5% to 7% of the sample comes from the top ten.

Sequenced input: PBMCs. The source of this sequence is a young man in good health and CMV-seropositive. This chain is built from TRBV7-9 and TRBJ1-1, with an unclear D gene assignment. The DNA sequence is TGTGCCAGCAGCCCCCACAACCTAGTCGCTGAAGCTTTCTTT. This encodes CASSPHNLVAEAFF. The entire variable domain, with the stretches around the CDR3 drawn from the reference TRBV7-9 and TRBJ1-1 proteins, is DTGVSQNPRHKITKRGQNVTFRCDPISEHNRLYWYRQTLGQGPEFLTYFQNEAQLEKSRLLSDRFSAERPKGSFSTLEIQRTEQGDSAMYLCASSPHNLVAEAFFGQGTRLTVV.